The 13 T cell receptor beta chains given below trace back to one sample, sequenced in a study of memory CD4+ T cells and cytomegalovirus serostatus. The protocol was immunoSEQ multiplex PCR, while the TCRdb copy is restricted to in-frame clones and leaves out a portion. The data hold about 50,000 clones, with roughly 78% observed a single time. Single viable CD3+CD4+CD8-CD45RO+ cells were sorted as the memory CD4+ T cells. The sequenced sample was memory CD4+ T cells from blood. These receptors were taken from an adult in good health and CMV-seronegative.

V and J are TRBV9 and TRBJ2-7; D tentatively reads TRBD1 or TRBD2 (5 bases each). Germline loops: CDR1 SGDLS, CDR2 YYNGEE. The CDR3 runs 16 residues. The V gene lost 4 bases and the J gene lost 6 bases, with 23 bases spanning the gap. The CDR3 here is CASSPRGTTVPVEQYF. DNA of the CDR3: TGTGCCAGCAGCCCTCGTGGGACCACGGTTCCCGTCGAGCAGTACTTC.

The CDR3 DNA is TGTGCCAGCAGCTTAGTAGGAAACACTGAAGCTTTCTTT. This translates into CASSLVGNTEAFF. This rearrangement joins TRBV7-2 to TRBJ1-1, with D unclear. CDR1 SGHTA and CDR2 FQGNSA come from the germline V gene. This CDR3 is built from 13 residues. Trimming pared 1 base from V and 2 bases from J, leaving 5 bases between.

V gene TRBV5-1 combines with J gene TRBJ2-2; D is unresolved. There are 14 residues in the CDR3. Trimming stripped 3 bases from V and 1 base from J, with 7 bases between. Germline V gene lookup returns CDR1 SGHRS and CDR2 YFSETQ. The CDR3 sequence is CASSSSGNTGELFF. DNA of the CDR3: TGCGCCAGCAGCTCTTCTGGGAACACCGGGGAGCTGTTTTTT. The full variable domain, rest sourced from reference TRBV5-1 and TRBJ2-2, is KAGVTQTPRYLIKTRGQQVTLSCSPISGHRSVSWYQQTPGQGLQFLFEYFSETQRNKGNFPGRFSGRQFSNSRSEMNVSTLELGDSALYLCASSSSGNTGELFFGEGSRLTVL.

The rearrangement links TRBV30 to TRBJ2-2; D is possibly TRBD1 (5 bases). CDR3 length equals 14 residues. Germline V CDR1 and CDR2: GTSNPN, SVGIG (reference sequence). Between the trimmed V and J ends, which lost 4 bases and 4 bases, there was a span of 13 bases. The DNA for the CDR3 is TGTGCCTGGAACCTCGTAAGGGGCACCGGGGAGCTGTTTTTT. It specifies CAWNLVRGTGELFF.

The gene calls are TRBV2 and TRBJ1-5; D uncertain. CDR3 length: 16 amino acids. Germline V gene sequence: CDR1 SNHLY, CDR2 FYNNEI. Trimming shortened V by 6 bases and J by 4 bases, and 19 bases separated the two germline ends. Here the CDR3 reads CASSAWRAGPNQPQHF. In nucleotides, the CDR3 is TGTGCCAGCAGCGCCTGGAGGGCAGGCCCAAATCAGCCCCAGCATTTT.

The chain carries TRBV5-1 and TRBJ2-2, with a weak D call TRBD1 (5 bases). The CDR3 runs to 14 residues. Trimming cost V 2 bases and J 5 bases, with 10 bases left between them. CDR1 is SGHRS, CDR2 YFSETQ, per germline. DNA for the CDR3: TGCGCCAGCAGCTTAAATAGGGGTACCGGGGAGCTGTTTTTT. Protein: CASSLNRGTGELFF. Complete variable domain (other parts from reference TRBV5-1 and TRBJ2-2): KAGVTQTPRYLIKTRGQQVTLSCSPISGHRSVSWYQQTPGQGLQFLFEYFSETQRNKGNFPGRFSGRQFSNSRSEMNVSTLELGDSALYLCASSLNRGTGELFFGEGSRLTVL.

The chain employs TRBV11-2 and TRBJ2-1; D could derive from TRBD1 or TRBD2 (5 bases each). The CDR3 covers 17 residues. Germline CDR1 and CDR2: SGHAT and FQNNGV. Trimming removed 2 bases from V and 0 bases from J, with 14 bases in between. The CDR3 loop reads CASSLSEGLSSYNEQFF. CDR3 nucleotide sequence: TGTGCCAGCAGCTTAAGCGAGGGGCTGAGCTCCTACAATGAGCAGTTCTTC.

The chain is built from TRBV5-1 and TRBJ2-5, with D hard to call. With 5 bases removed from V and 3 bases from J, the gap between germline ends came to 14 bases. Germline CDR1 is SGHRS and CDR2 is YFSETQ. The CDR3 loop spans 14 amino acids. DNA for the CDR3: TGCGCCAGCAGGGTAGACACGGTGGAAGAGACCCAGTACTTC. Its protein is CASRVDTVEETQYF.

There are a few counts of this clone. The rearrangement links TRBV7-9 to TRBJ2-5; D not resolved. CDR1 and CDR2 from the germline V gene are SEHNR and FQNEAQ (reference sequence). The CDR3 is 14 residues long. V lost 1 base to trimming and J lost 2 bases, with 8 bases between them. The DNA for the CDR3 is TGTGCCAGCAGCTTAGTCAACATTCAAGAGACCCAGTACTTC. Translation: CASSLVNIQETQYF.

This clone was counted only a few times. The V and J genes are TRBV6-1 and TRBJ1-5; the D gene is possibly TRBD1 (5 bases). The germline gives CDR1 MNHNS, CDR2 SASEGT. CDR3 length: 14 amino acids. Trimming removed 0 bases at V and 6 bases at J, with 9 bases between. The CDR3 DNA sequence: TGTGCCAGCAGTGAAGCGGGGGGGTTTCAGCCCCAGCATTTT. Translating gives CASSEAGGFQPQHF.

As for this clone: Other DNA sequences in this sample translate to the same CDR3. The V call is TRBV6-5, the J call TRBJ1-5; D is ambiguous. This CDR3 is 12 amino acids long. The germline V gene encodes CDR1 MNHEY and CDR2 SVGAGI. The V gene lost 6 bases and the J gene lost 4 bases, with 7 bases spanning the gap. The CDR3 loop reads CASRGGNQPQHF. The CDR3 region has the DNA TGTGCCAGCAGGGGAGGGAATCAGCCCCAGCATTTT.

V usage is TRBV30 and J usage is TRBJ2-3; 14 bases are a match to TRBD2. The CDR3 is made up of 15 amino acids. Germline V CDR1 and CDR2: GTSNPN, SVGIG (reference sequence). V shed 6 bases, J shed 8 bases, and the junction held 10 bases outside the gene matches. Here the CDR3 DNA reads TGTGCCTGTACCGGGACTAGCGGGGGTGTGGGTACGCAGTATTTT. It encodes CACTGTSGGVGTQYF.

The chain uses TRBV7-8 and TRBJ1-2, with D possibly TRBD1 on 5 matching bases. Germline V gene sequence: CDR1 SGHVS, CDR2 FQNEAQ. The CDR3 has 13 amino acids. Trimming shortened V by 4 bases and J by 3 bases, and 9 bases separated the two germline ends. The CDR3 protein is CASSSSRDYGYTF. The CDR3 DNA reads TGTGCCAGCAGCTCGTCCAGGGACTATGGCTACACCTTC.